What follows is one T cell receptor beta chain and its context. Its antigen is undetermined. CDR1 and CDR2 (germline): KGHSH, LQKENI. The CDR3 sequence is 17 residues long. The V and J ends lost 3 bases and 2 bases respectively, with 17 bases between them. Adults of Caucasian background living in Nashville, Tennessee made up all donors. The data originate from a study of shared clonotypes between healthy human individuals. Study observations and caveats: The study generally estimated greater richness for naive than memory subsets.

Evenly divided among several immunoSEQ plates was the genomic DNA of each subset. Authors' methods: Filtering of immunoSEQ junctional sequences could not match full-length read filtering. This table comes from immunoSEQ multiplex PCR, and its TCRdb copy is limited to in-frame clones, with some not included. The V and J calls and clone size are taken from that table; D and trimming were inferred from the DNA. The repertoire holds more than 550,000 clones, with about 92% as singletons. J is TRBJ2-1 and V is TRBV18; D is ambiguous. The source of this sequence is a man aged 18 to 29 in good health. Some clones in this sample may be carry-over from other donors' samples. The sequenced sample was memory CD8+ T cells from PBMCs. Regarding subset: CD45RO+ cells pooled with CCR7-negative TemRA cells. CDR3 nucleotides: TGTGCCAGCTCACCGAATTTTCGGCTAAGCCCCTACAATGAGCAGTTCTTC. Protein sequence: CASSPNFRLSPYNEQFF.